A single sample is the source of the 9 T cell receptor beta chains below, sequenced in a study of Tregs in tolerant kidney transplant recipients. Here immunoSEQ multiplex PCR was the method, and the copy in TCRdb shows in-frame clones only, minus some. Here the sample spans some 240,000 clones, around 81% being singletons. The sample comprised CD4+ T cells from blood. The receptors stem from a human donor in good health.

The V and J genes are TRBV19 and TRBJ2-7; no clear D. Germline V gene data show CDR1 as LNHDA and CDR2 as SQIVND (reference sequence). The CDR3 loop spans 14 amino acids. The V end lost 3 bases, the J end lost 7 bases, and 16 bases lay between the germline ends. CDR3 sequence reads: CASSISQNQFEQYF. The CDR3 nucleotides are TGTGCCAGTAGTATCTCGCAGAACCAGTTTGAGCAGTACTTC.

The rearrangement uses TRBV6-6 and TRBJ2-1, with D unresolved. This CDR3 comprises 15 residues. V lost 4 bases and J 0 bases, leaving 10 bases between the germline ends. Germline CDR1 is MNHNY and CDR2 is SVGAGI (reference sequence). CDR3 protein: CASSFDRGSYNEQFF. The CDR3 DNA sequence: TGTGCCAGCAGTTTTGACCGTGGCTCCTACAATGAGCAGTTCTTC.

This chain joins TRBV6-5 and TRBJ2-3, with a weak D call TRBD2 (6 bases). The V gene's germline CDR1 is MNHEY and CDR2 SVGAGI. The germline V and J ends were trimmed by 1 base and 6 bases, with 17 bases remaining between them. CDR3 length: 16 amino acids. The CDR3 DNA sequence: TGTGCCAGCAGTTACTGGAGGACTACCCGCGGGGATACGCAGTATTTT. This sequence encodes CASSYWRTTRGDTQYF.

The V gene is TRBV7-2, the J gene TRBJ1-2, with D possibly matching TRBD1 (5 bases). This CDR3 is 13 amino acids long. V was shortened by 4 bases and J by 6 bases, with 12 bases between the two germline ends. Germline V CDR1 and CDR2: SGHTA, FQGNSA. This CDR3 is CASSSRGGDGYTF. The CDR3 nucleotides are TGTGCCAGCAGCTCACGAGGAGGGGATGGCTACACCTTC.

J is TRBJ2-3 and V is TRBV6-5, with D hard to call. Germline V gene lookup returns CDR1 MNHEY and CDR2 SVGAGI. The CDR3 covers 13 residues. Trimming took off 2 bases at V and 2 bases at J, with 5 bases between the two ends. The CDR3 spells CASSYTHTDTQYF. In nucleotides, the CDR3 is TGTGCCAGCAGTTACACCCACACAGATACGCAGTATTTT.

This clone was seen only a few times. The chain carries TRBV27 and TRBJ1-2; D gene ambiguous. CDR3 length equals 16 residues. Trimming took off 4 bases at V and 6 bases at J, with 21 bases between the two ends. Germline V gives CDR1 MNHEY, CDR2 SMNVEV (reference sequence). As DNA, the CDR3 is TGTGCCAGCAGTTCAACCCCGACAACAAGACCCCATGGCTACACCTTC. This translates into CASSSTPTTRPHGYTF.

This chain connects TRBV12-5 to TRBJ2-2; perhaps D is TRBD1 or TRBD2 (6 bases each). CDR3 length: 16 amino acids. Between the trimmed V and J ends, which lost 3 bases and 3 bases, there was a span of 14 bases. The V gene's germline CDR1 is LGHNT and CDR2 FRNRAP. CDR3 coding DNA: TGTGCTAGTGGTTTACGGGGGCGCGGGGACACCGGGGAGCTGTTTTTT. It is translated as CASGLRGRGDTGELFF.

This chain connects TRBV6-1 to TRBJ2-5; 11 bases match TRBD2. V trimming: 5 bases; J trimming: 5 bases; junction bases outside the gene matches: 13. CDR3 length: 17 amino acids. The germline V gene has CDR1 MNHNS and CDR2 SASEGT. Here the CDR3 reads CASSQGTSGMIRETQYF. As DNA, the CDR3 is TGTGCCAGCAGTCAAGGGACTAGCGGTATGATTCGGGAGACCCAGTACTTC.

This chain joins TRBV11-2 and TRBJ2-3, with 8 bases matching TRBD2. V shed 1 base, J shed 4 bases, and the junction held 7 bases outside the gene matches. This CDR3 is 16 amino acids long. Germline CDR1 reads SGHAT; CDR2 reads FQNNGV. The CDR3 nucleotides are TGTGCCAGCAGCTTAGTTGGGGCGGGAGGCGCAGATACGCAGTATTTT. Its translation is CASSLVGAGGADTQYF. The whole variable domain, filled in from reference TRBV11-2 and TRBJ2-3, reads EAGVAQSPRYKIIEKRQSVAFWCNPISGHATLYWYQQILGQGPKLLIQFQNNGVVDDSQLPKDRFSAERLKGVDSTLKIQPAKLEDSAVYLCASSLVGAGGADTQYFGPGTRLTVL.